This T cell receptor beta chain was identified in a study of neurological immune-mediated disorders (dated by TCRdb to between 2018 and 2020). General notes on the study: Of the approximately 34 multiple sclerosis patients, some 30 had relapsing-remitting MS and 3 had secondary progressive MS. The study compared peripheral blood TCR-beta repertoires of HTLV-I-associated myelopathy (HAM/TSP) patients, multiple sclerosis patients and healthy controls using UMI-based sequencing. The cohort comprised some 71 subjects: around 15 HAM/TSP patients, approximately 34 multiple sclerosis patients and 20 healthy controls. The roughly 100 TCR-beta libraries covered PBMC samples along with longitudinal samples, technical triplicates, and paired sorted CD4+ and CD8+ T-cell subsets. Study-wide conclusions, independent of this receptor: No identical CDR3 amino acid sequences were found to be shared among expanded clones across subjects, suggesting that TCR-beta repertoires were private in all groups. TCR clonal expansion was highest in HAM/TSP patients and lowest in MS patients, with MS patients falling below even healthy controls. In a phylogenetic analysis, the repertoires of 18 out of 34 MS patients fell into a single cluster of related CDR3 sequences, pointing to a possible signature at the repertoire level. No association of the MS cluster with clinical or MRI features was observed, and the need for larger cohorts was stated by the authors.

At least ten counts were recorded for this clonotype. There is no known antigen for this receptor. Per-nucleotide qualities are absent, and no much larger clonotype sits a single base away. From the cysteine through the phenylalanine, the CDR3 covers 15 amino acids. The CDR3 DNA has 45 bases and is translated from base 1. CDR1 DFQATT and CDR2 SNEGSKA are derived from the germline V gene (reference sequence). cDNA synthesis used template-switch 5'RACE with a primer carrying a 10-nucleotide random unique molecular identifier tagging each TCR transcript. Every sequencing run covered 15-18 subjects and yielded more than 160 million TCR-beta sequences. The RNeasy kit was used to extract total RNA. TCR-beta VDJ regions were amplified with primers for the TCR constant region and the 5'RACE anchor, using the KAPA Real-time Library Amplification kit. A first PCR added sample indexes and Illumina adaptors, after which a second PCR increased the library yield. After Ampure bead purification, the roughly 650 bp TCR product was size-selected on a 2% E-gel SizeSelection system. Before pooling, library quality was checked on a Bioanalyzer, concentration was measured with Qubit, and libraries were quantified with the Kapa Library Quantification kit. An Illumina HiSeq 2500 was used to sequence the libraries paired-end at 2 x 150 bp. To increase sequence diversity, about 25-31% phiX was spiked into each library pool. Processing in the source paper ran as follows. Quality-filtered reads were processed with the UMI-based MiGEC pipeline, and over 85% of raw TCR sequences were removed by the MiGEC pipeline during error correction. VDJ genes were aligned to IMGT germline references, and each clonotype was defined by a unique CDR3 amino acid sequence together with V-J genes. Clonal expansion, Shannon diversity, and CDR3 relatedness (CalcPairwiseDistances, ClusterSamples) were evaluated with VDJtools, and phylogenetic trees were built with CLCbio workbench. Using coefficient-of-variation modelling across technical triplicates, the study counted a clone as expanded if it had at least 8 unique UMIs. TCRdb trimmed public reads at Q25 via fastp, called clones via MiXCR and kept in-frame beta chains. Merged by CDR3 protein, the rows form single entries marked with the most common genes and DNA. TCRdb's processing, not the authors', yielded these V and J calls. The sample table contains over 45,000 distinct CDR3 sequences; only one count was recorded for over 3% of them. The top ten constitute 5.9% of the sample.

For unsorted PBMC libraries, 2 million PBMCs were used after storage in RNAlater at -80 degrees C until RNA extraction. Multiple sclerosis patients were enrolled in a US clinical protocol evaluating disease progression by magnetic resonance imaging. Peripheral blood underwent Ficoll-Hypaque density gradient centrifugation to isolate PBMCs, which were then cryopreserved in liquid nitrogen. Specimen: PBMCs. The source is a man aged 40-49 years with multiple sclerosis. The chain links TRBV20-1 with TRBJ2-4, and the D gene may be TRBD2, 6 bases matching. The CDR3 region reads CSAREAGVAKNIQYF. The nucleotide sequence reads as follows: TGCAGCGCGAGGGAAGCGGGTGTAGCCAAAAACATTCAGTACTTC.